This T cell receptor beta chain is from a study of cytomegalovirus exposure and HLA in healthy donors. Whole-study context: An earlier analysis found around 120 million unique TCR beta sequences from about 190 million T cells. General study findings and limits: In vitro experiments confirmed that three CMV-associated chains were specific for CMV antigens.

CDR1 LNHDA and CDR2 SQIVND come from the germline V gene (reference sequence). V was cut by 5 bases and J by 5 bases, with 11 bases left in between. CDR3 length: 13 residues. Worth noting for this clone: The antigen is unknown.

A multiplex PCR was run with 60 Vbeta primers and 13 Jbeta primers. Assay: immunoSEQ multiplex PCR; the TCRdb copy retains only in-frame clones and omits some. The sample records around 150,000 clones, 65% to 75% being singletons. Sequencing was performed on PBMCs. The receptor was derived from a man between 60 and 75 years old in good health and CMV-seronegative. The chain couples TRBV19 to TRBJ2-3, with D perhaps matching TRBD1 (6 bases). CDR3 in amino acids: CASSEGDGDTQYF. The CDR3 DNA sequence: TGTGCCAGTAGTGAGGGGGATGGAGATACGCAGTATTTT.